What follows is one T cell receptor (beta chain) and its context. The target of this receptor is not known. Base qualities are not recorded, but no much larger clone differs from it by a single base. TCRbeta CDR3 regions were amplified from genomic DNA by means of the immunoSEQ Assay, a bias-controlled multiplex PCR. The authors processed their data as follows. The number of nucleated cells in each sample was estimated from the amplification of reference gene primers within the assay. To quantify the absolute abundance of each unique TCRbeta CDR3 rearrangement, sequence reads were collapsed and filtered. Productive Simpson clonality was computed per sample as the square root of Simpson's diversity index over productive rearrangements. TCRdb took this table from immuneACCESS and kept in-frame rearrangements with V and J called. Such tables lack part of the clones; where checked against another copy, unresolved V genes explain under half of the gap, and the rest is unexplained. V and J calls and clone size are those listed in that table; D and trimming were worked out from the DNA. The sample table lists roughly 140,000 clones, over 65% of them with a count of one. The ten most abundant clones make up roughly 2% of the sample.

The sample originates from a study of blood T cell repertoires in COVID-19 (dated by TCRdb to 2020 to 2022). Background on the whole study: The collaborator samples originated in the United States, Italy and Spain and spanned the acute and convalescent phases of COVID-19. Deeply sampled blood TCRbeta repertoires from subjects exposed to, actively infected with, or recovered from COVID-19 were included in the dataset. The samples were drawn from the first 160 participants of the ongoing ImmuneRACE study and from 1,254 subjects provided by 6 global collaborators. The sample metadata nearly always contained a de-identified subject ID, COVID-19 status, age in years and sex. The material from the prospective study consisted of cDNA or gDNA derived from T cells, B-cell-depleted T cells, or PBMCs. Where available, HLA class I and class II types were taken from metadata supplied by the sample provider and were not determined by assay-based typing. The repertoires were released in a freely available public database meant as a resource for research on the immune response to SARS-CoV-2.

Counted from cysteine to phenylalanine, this CDR3 has 14 amino acids. The entry retains the CDR3 DNA only, 42 bases that are in frame from base 1. CDR1 and CDR2 (KGHSH, LQKENI) derive from the germline V gene. V drops 4 bases and J drops 2 bases, leaving 9 bases in between. Collaborating institutions collected whole blood in K2EDTA tubes following their own protocols. For TCRbeta analysis, collaborators shipped samples as frozen whole blood, isolated PBMCs, or DNA extracted from either of those sample types. General conclusions and limits of the study: The amount of clinical and demographic metadata varied by source and participant and was provided uncurated.

The receptor was isolated from a man between 70 and 80 years old with acute or convalescent COVID-19. Sequences were obtained from peripheral blood. Recombination joined TRBV18 with TRBJ1-5; a tentative D call is TRBD1 (5 bases match). The encoded CDR3 is CASSQGSGNQPQHF. The nucleotides are TGTGCCAGCTCACAGGGGTCTGGCAATCAGCCCCAGCATTTT.